These T cell receptor beta chains were read from a single sample in a study of control samples from healthy donors and cancer patients. Produced via immunoSEQ multiplex PCR; TCRdb's table is partial and in-frame only. This sample carries some 130,000 clones, 85% to 95% of them seen once, and the ten largest clones take about 1.5%. Material: PBMCs. These receptors all come from a man between 45 and 60 years old with head and neck cancer. The CDR3 runs from the conserved cysteine through the conserved F or W. Fields, in order: J gene, D gene, V gene, clone size, CDR3 protein, CDR3 DNA. A D gene is named only where the DNA matches it firmly. Where a row states a size, it is once, few, many or the class of an expanded clone; other rows omit it.

>TRBJ2-7|TRBD1|TRBV5-1|NA
CASSVSGTGFYEQYF
TGCGCCAGCAGCGTCTCCGGGACAGGTTTCTACGAGCAGTACTTC
>TRBJ2-3|TRBD1|TRBV27|once
CASSLFTGDPTDTQYF
TGTGCCAGCAGTCTGTTTACAGGGGACCCCACAGATACGCAGTATTTT
>TRBJ1-1|NA|TRBV6-2/TRBV6-3|NA
CASSYTSGNTEAFF
TGTGCCAGCAGTTACACATCAGGCAACACTGAAGCTTTCTTT
>TRBJ1-2|NA|TRBV2|NA
CASGGEGLPYGYTF
TGTGCCAGTGGGGGGGAGGGACTGCCCTATGGCTACACCTTC
>TRBJ2-7|NA|TRBV15|NA
CATSREFGGRYEQYF
TGTGCCACCAGCAGAGAATTCGGGGGAAGGTACGAGCAGTACTTC
>TRBJ1-5|NA|TRBV19|NA
CASSIGMGGNQPQHF
TGTGCCAGTAGTATTGGTATGGGGGGCAATCAGCCCCAGCATTTT
>TRBJ1-2|TRBD1|TRBV6-5|NA
CASRPLGQGNYGYTF
TGTGCCAGCAGACCCCTGGGACAGGGAAACTATGGCTACACCTTC
>TRBJ2-3|NA|TRBV4-1|NA
CASRAGTFFTDTQYF
TGCGCCAGCAGGGCCGGGACTTTCTTTACAGATACGCAGTATTTT
>TRBJ1-6|NA|TRBV4-2|NA
CASSLLGGRSPLHF
TGTGCCAGCAGCCTCCTAGGGGGACGTTCACCCCTCCACTTT
>TRBJ2-5|NA|TRBV7-6|NA
CASSSISRETQYF
TGTGCCAGCAGCTCTATTAGCAGGGAGACCCAGTACTTC
>TRBJ1-2|TRBD1|TRBV30|NA
CAWNRGANYGYTF
TGTGCCTGGAACAGGGGAGCTAACTATGGCTACACCTTC
>TRBJ2-3|NA|TRBV7-6|few
CASTAESTDTQYF
TGTGCCAGCACGGCGGAGAGCACAGATACGCAGTATTTT
>TRBJ2-7|NA|TRBV27|NA
CASSPNSAGKYEQYF
TGTGCCAGCAGTCCCAATTCGGCGGGGAAGTACGAGCAGTACTTC
>TRBJ2-5|NA|TRBV18|NA
CASSPGLGETQYF
TGTGCCAGCTCACCAGGATTGGGAGAGACCCAGTACTTC
>TRBJ1-1|NA|TRBV7-6|once
CASFGGTEAFF
TGTGCCAGCTTCGGGGGCACTGAAGCTTTCTTT
>TRBJ1-5|NA|TRBV19|NA
CASSIGTVSNQPQHF
TGTGCCAGTAGTATAGGGACAGTGTCCAATCAGCCCCAGCATTTT
>TRBJ1-6|NA|TRBV6-5|NA
CASSRAGNSPLHF
TGTGCCAGCAGTAGAGCAGGGAATTCACCCCTCCACTTT
>TRBJ1-3|NA|TRBV5-5|NA
CASSPWTLSGNTIYF
TGTGCCAGCAGCCCATGGACGTTATCTGGAAACACCATATATTTT
>TRBJ2-1|TRBD2|TRBV5-4|NA
CASSTLAGSSYNEQFF
TGTGCCAGCAGTACACTAGCGGGGAGCTCCTACAATGAGCAGTTCTTC
>TRBJ1-2|TRBD1|TRBV4-3|NA
CASSHYPDRLTNYGYTF
TGCGCCAGCAGCCACTACCCGGACAGGTTGACTAACTATGGCTACACCTTC
>TRBJ2-2|NA|TRBV5-1|NA
CASSFRPGSNTGELFF
TGCGCCAGCAGCTTTCGTCCGGGGTCGAACACCGGGGAGCTGTTTTTT
>TRBJ1-2|NA|TRBV19|few
CASSGNFYHGYTF
TGTGCCAGTAGTGGCAATTTCTACCATGGCTACACCTTC
>TRBJ2-7|NA|TRBV9|NA
CASSVGTHSREQYF
TGTGCCAGCAGCGTTGGGACCCACTCCCGCGAGCAGTACTTC
>TRBJ2-2|NA|TRBV4-1|NA
CASSQDLLDNTGELFF
TGCGCCAGCAGCCAAGATCTGCTAGATAACACCGGGGAGCTGTTTTTT
>TRBJ1-2|NA|TRBV18|NA
CASSPGRDYGYTF
TGTGCCAGCTCACCTGGCAGAGACTATGGCTACACCTTC
>TRBJ1-5|TRBD1|TRBV7-2|NA
CASSNRGGNQPQHF
TGTGCCAGCAGCAACAGGGGTGGCAATCAGCCCCAGCATTTT
>TRBJ2-3|NA|TRBV19|NA
CASCRQAGTDTQYF
TGTGCCAGTTGTCGACAGGCCGGGACAGATACGCAGTATTTT
>TRBJ1-1|NA|TRBV18|NA
CASSPPTRTANTEAFF
TGTGCCAGCTCACCACCGACTAGGACAGCGAACACTGAAGCTTTCTTT
>TRBJ2-5|TRBD2|TRBV7-9|NA
CASSFSPTSLETQYF
TGTGCCAGCAGCTTCTCCCCGACTAGCCTGGAGACCCAGTACTTC
>TRBJ2-3|NA|TRBV6-2/TRBV6-3|NA
CASSYRRPTDTQYF
TGTGCCAGCAGTTACAGGCGGCCCACAGATACGCAGTATTTT
>TRBJ2-1|NA|TRBV7-9|NA
CASSLVGVFNNEQFF
TGTGCCAGCAGCTTAGTGGGGGTATTCAACAATGAGCAGTTCTTC
>TRBJ1-5|TRBD1|TRBV6-5|NA
CASSPDRGGQPQHF
TGTGCCAGCAGCCCCGACAGGGGGGGGCAGCCCCAGCATTTT